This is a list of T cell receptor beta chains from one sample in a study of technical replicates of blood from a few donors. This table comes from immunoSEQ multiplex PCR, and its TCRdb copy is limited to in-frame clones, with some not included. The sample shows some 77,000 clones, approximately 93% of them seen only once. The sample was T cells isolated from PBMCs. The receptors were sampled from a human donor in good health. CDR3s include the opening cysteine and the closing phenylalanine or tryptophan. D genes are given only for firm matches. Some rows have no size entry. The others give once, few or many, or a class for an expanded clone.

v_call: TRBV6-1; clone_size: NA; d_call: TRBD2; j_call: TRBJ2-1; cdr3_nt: TGTGCCAGCAGTGAACTAGCGGGAGGCGTTCACAATGAGCAGTTCTTC; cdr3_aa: CASSELAGGVHNEQFF
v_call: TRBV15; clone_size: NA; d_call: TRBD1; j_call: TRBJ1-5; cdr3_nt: TGTGCCACCAGCAGGGGACAGGGGGGAGATCAGCCCCAGCATTTT; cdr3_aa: CATSRGQGGDQPQHF
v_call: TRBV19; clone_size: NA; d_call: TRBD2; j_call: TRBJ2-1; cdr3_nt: TGTGCCAGTGGTCAATCTAGCGGGAAAAACAGTGAGCAGTTCTTC; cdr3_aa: CASGQSSGKNSEQFF
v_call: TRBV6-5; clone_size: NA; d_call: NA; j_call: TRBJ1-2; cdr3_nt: TGTGCCAGCAGTTACATCGGGGACTATGGCTACACCTTC; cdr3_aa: CASSYIGDYGYTF
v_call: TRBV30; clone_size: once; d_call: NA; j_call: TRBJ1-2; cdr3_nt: TGTGCCTGGAGTTTGGGCCCGGGCTACACCTTC; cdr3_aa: CAWSLGPGYTF
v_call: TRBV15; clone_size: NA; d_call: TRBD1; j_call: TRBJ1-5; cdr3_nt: TGTGCCACCAGCAGAGATCAAGGGGGCGGTCAGCCCCAGCATTTT; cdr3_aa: CATSRDQGGGQPQHF
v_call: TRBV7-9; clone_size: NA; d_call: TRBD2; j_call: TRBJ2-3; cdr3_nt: TGTGCCAGCAGCTTAGCCCTAGCGGGAGTATGGGCAGATACGCAGTATTTT; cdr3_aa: CASSLALAGVWADTQYF
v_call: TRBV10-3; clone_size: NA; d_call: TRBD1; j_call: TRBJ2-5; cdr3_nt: TGTGCCATCAGTGACTTTTCGGGACAGAAAGAGACCCAGTACTTC; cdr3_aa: CAISDFSGQKETQYF
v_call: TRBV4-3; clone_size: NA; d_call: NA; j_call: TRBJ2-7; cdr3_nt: TGCGCCAGCAGCCCGCTCGGTGGGGGCCGGGGAGAGCAGTACTTC; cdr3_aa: CASSPLGGGRGEQYF
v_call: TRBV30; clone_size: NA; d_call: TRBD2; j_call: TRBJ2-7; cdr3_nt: TGTGCCTGGAGTATAGGACTAGCGGGGTACGAGCAGTACTTC; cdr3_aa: CAWSIGLAGYEQYF
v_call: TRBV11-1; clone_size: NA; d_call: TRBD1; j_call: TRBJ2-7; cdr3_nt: TGTGCCAGCAGCCCCGGGACAGGGACCTCCTACGAGCAGTACTTC; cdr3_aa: CASSPGTGTSYEQYF
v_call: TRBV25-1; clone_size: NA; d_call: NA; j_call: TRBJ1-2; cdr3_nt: TGTGCCAGCAGTGAGGCGGGGGCTAAGGGCTACACCTTC; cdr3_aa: CASSEAGAKGYTF
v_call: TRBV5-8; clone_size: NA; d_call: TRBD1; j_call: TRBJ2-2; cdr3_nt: TGTGCCACCCTAGGGACAGGGAGAACCGGGGAGCTGTTTTTT; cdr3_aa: CATLGTGRTGELFF
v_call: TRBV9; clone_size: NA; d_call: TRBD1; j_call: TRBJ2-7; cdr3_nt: TGTGCCAGCAGCGGCCTGGGACAGGGTTCCTACGAGCAGTACTTC; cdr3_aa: CASSGLGQGSYEQYF
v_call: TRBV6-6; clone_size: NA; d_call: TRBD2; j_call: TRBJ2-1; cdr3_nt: TGTGCCAGCAGTGCGACTAGCGGGAAGAACAATGAGCAGTTCTTC; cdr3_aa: CASSATSGKNNEQFF
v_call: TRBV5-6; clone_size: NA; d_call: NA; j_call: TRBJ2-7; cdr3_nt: TGTGCCAGCAGCTTAGAGGCGGGCGAGCAGTACTTC; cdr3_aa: CASSLEAGEQYF
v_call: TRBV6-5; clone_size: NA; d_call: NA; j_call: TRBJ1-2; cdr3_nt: TGTGCCAGCAGTTACTCAGATTCGCGTTGGAACTATGGCTACACCTTC; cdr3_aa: CASSYSDSRWNYGYTF
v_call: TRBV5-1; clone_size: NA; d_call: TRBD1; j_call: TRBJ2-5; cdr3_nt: TGCGCCAGCAGCACCGACAGGGAAAGAGAGACCCAGTACTTC; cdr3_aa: CASSTDRERETQYF
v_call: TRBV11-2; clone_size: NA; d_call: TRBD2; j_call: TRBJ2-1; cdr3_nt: TGTGCCAGCAGCTCCAGGCTAGCGGGAGCGGGTAATGAGCAGTTCTTC; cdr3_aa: CASSSRLAGAGNEQFF
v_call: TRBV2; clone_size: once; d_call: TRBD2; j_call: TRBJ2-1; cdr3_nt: TGTGCCAGCAGTGAACTTGCTAGCGGGGCCGATGAGCAGTTCTTC; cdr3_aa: CASSELASGADEQFF
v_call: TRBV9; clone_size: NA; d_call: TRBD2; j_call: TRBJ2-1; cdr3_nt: TGTGCCAGCAGCCCCCGAACTAGCGTACTATTTTCCTACAATGAGCAGTTCTTC; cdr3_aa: CASSPRTSVLFSYNEQFF
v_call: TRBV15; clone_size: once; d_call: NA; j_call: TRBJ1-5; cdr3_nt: TGTGCCACCAGCCGCCTACGAAGCAATCAGCCCCAGCATTTT; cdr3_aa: CATSRLRSNQPQHF
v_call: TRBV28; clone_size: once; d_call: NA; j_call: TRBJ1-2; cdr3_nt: TGTGCCAGCAGTTTTTCACTTGTCGCGAGGGACTATGGCTACACCTTC; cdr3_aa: CASSFSLVARDYGYTF
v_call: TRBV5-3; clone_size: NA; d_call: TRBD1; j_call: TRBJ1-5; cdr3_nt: TGTGCCAGACCGACAGGGGCGAAAGTGGGTAATCAGCCCCAGCATTTT; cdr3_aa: CARPTGAKVGNQPQHF
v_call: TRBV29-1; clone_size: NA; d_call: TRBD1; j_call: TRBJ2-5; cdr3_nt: TGCAGCGTTACGACAGGGTTGGAGACCCAGTACTTC; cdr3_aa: CSVTTGLETQYF
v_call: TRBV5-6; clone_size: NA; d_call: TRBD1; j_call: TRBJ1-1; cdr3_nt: TGTGCCAGCAGCCAATTAACAGGGGGCGAAGCTTTCTTT; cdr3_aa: CASSQLTGGEAFF